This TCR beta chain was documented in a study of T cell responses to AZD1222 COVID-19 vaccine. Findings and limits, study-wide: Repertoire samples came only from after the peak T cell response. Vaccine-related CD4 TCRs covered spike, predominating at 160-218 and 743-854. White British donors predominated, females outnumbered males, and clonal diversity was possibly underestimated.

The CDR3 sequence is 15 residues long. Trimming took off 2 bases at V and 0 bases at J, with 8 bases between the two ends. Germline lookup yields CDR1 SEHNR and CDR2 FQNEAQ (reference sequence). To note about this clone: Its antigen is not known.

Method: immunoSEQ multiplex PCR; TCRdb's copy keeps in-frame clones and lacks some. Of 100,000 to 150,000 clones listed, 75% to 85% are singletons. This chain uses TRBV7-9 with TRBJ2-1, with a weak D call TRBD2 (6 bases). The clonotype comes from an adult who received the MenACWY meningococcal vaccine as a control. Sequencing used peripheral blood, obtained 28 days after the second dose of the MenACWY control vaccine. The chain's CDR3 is CASSLRGSSYNEQFF. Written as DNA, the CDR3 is TGTGCCAGCAGCTTACGGGGGAGCTCCTACAATGAGCAGTTCTTC.